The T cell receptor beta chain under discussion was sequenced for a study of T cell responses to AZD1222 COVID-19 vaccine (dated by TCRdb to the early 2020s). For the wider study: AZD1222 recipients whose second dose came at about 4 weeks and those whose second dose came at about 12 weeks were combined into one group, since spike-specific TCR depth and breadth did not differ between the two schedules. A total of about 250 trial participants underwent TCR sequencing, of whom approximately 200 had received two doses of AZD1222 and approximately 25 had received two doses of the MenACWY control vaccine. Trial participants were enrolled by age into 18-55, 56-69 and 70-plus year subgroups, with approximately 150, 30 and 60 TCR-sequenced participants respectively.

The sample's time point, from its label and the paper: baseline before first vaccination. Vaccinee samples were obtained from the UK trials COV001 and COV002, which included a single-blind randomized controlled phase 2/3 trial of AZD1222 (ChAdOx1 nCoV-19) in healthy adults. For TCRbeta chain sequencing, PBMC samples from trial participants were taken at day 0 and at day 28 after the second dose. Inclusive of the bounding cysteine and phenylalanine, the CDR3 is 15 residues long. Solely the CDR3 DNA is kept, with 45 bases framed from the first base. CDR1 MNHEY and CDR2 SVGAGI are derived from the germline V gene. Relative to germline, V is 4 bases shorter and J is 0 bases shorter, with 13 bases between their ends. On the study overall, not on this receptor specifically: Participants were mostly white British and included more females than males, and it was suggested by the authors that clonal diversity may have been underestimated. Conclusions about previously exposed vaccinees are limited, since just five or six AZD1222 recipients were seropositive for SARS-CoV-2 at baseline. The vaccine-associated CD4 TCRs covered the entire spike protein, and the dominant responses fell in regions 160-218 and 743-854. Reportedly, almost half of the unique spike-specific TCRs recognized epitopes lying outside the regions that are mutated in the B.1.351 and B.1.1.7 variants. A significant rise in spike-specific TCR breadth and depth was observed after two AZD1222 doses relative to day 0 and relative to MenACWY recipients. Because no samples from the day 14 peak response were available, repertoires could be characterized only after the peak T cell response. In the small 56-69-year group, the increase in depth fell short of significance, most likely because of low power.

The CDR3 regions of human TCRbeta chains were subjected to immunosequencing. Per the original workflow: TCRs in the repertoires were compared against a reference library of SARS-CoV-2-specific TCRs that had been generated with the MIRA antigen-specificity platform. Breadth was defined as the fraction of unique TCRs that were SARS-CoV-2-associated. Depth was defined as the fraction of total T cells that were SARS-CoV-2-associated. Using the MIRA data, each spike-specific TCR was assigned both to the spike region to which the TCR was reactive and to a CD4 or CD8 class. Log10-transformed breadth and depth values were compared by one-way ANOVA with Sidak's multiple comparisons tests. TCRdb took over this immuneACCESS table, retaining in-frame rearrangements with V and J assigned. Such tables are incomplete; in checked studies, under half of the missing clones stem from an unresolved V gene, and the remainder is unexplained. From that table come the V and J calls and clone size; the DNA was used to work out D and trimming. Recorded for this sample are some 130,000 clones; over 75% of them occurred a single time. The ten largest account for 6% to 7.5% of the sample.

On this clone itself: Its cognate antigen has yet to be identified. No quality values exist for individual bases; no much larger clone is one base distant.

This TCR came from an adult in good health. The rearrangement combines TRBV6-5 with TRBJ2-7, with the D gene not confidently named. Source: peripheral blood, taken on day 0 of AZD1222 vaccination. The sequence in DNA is TGTGCCAGCAGTTCGAACCCATCGCCCTCCTACGAGCAGTACTTC. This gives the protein CASSSNPSPSYEQYF.